This note documents a single TCR beta chain sequence. The sample originates from a study of T cell changes during pregnancy in multiple sclerosis. Using immunoSEQ multiplex PCR, the repertoire was profiled, and TCRdb retains in-frame clones only, with some absent. The sample has 35,000 to 55,000 clones, 70% to 90% seen once. Germline CDR1 reads SGHRS; CDR2 reads YFSETQ. The CDR3 has 16 amino acids. J lost 5 bases, V lost 4 bases, and 8 bases had no gene match. The source was CD4+ T cells from peripheral blood mononuclear cells, collected after pregnancy. The TCR was taken from a female donor with multiple sclerosis, enrolled in a pregnancy study. V is TRBV5-1 and J is TRBJ2-3; 12 bases are a match to TRBD2. CDR3 residues: CASSPRLAGGGDTQYF. CDR3 sequence (DNA): TGCGCCAGCAGCCCTCGGCTAGCGGGAGGGGGAGATACGCAGTATTTT.